Each of the 6 T cell receptor beta chains below was sequenced from the same sample in a study of PD-L1 blockade in urothelial cancer. As to time point: pretreatment peripheral blood. Assay: immunoSEQ multiplex PCR; the TCRdb copy retains only in-frame clones and omits some. The data show 70,000 to 95,000 clones, around 84% seen once. Sequences were derived from PBMCs, sampled around atezolizumab (anti-PD-L1) treatment. Receptor source: a man aged 60 to 69 with urothelial cancer.

The V and J genes are TRBV6-6 and TRBJ1-2; tentative D call: TRBD1 (6 bases). V lost 4 bases, J lost 3 bases, and 15 bases lay in between. The CDR3 extends over 15 amino acids. Germline CDR1 and CDR2: MNHNY and SVGAGI (reference sequence). The CDR3 nucleotides read TGTGCCAGCAGTTCTGGAGCAGGGGCTCACTATGGCTACACCTTC. Its protein product is CASSSGAGAHYGYTF.

The chain couples TRBV5-6 to TRBJ2-7; 8 positions match TRBD1. CDR1 SGHDT and CDR2 YYEEEE come from the germline V gene. Unmatched junction bases numbered 6, after V lost 4 bases and J lost 3 bases. The CDR3 has 14 residues. CDR3 sequence: CASSHATGGYEQYF. Here the CDR3 DNA reads TGTGCCAGCAGCCATGCAACAGGGGGCTACGAGCAGTACTTC. The full variable domain, its missing parts supplied by reference TRBV5-6 and TRBJ2-7, is DAGVTQSPTHLIKTRGQQVTLRCSPKSGHDTVSWYQQALGQGPQFIFQYYEEEERQRGNFPDRFSGHQFPNYSSELNVNALLLGDSALYLCASSHATGGYEQYFGPGTRLTVT.

The chain employs TRBV27 and TRBJ2-7, with D perhaps TRBD2 (7 bases). From germline, CDR1 is MNHEY and CDR2 SMNVEV (reference sequence). V was pared by 6 bases and J by 2 bases, with 17 bases between. This CDR3 region has 15 residues. CDR3 residues: CASRNLGGAPYEQYF. The CDR3 coding sequence is TGTGCCAGCAGAAACTTAGGGGGGGCCCCCTACGAGCAGTACTTC.

V usage is TRBV18 and J usage is TRBJ1-1, with 8 bases fitting TRBD1. The germline V gene encodes CDR1 KGHSH and CDR2 LQKENI. With V trimmed by 4 bases and J by 4 bases, 14 bases remained unmatched. The length of the CDR3 is 17 residues. CDR3 in DNA: TGTGCCAGCTCACTCTACGGACAGGGCAATTGGGGCACTGAAGCTTTCTTT. Protein sequence: CASSLYGQGNWGTEAFF. The variable domain in full, with the rest retrieved from reference TRBV18 and TRBJ1-1, is NAGVMQNPRHLVRRRGQEARLRCSPMKGHSHVYWYRQLPEEGLKFMVYLQKENIIDESGMPKERFSAEFPKEGPSILRIQQVVRGDSAAYFCASSLYGQGNWGTEAFFGQGTRLTVV.

This clone appeared a few times. V is TRBV7-9 and J is TRBJ1-2, with D possibly matching TRBD1 (6 bases). The CDR3 runs 13 residues. Germline V CDR1 and CDR2: SEHNR, FQNEAQ (reference sequence). V lost 2 bases to trimming and J lost 2 bases, with 6 bases between them. CDR3: CASSLRGNYGYTF. CDR3 coding DNA: TGTGCCAGCAGCTTAAGGGGGAACTATGGCTACACCTTC.

The chain carries TRBV11-2 and TRBJ1-5; TRBD1 might be the D (5 bases). CDR3 size: 15 residues. V gave up 5 bases and J gave up 7 bases, with 18 bases separating them. The V gene's germline CDR1 is SGHAT and CDR2 FQNNGV. This CDR3 reads CASSPAARVGQPQHF. The DNA for the CDR3 is TGTGCCAGCAGCCCGGCCGCCAGGGTCGGCCAGCCCCAGCATTTT.